Given below is one T cell receptor (beta chain) in context. Its specificity is not known. This specimen belongs to a study of cytomegalovirus exposure and HLA in healthy donors. Study as a whole: Inside one of the first data releases sat around 86 million unique TCRs taken from HLA-typed donors.

Study findings and constraints: Reportedly, fewer N-insertions than the approximately 700-donor mean appeared in an Asian-associated ancestry cluster in a later analysis. In an earlier analysis, about 87% or about 30%: the productive usage of most TCR beta V segments.

CDR1 MNHEY and CDR2 SVGAGI come from the germline V gene. This CDR3 has 13 amino acids. Trimming took off 10 bases at V and 3 bases at J, with 15 bases between the two ends. This PCR relied on a set of 60 Vbeta primers and 13 Jbeta primers. Assay used: immunoSEQ multiplex PCR; TCRdb lists only in-frame clones, some missing. The sample consists of roughly 300,000 clones, around 86% of them appearing once. V is TRBV6-5 and J is TRBJ1-1; D is perhaps TRBD1 (5 bases). The sample was PBMCs. This clonotype originated in a man aged 35-49 years in good health and CMV-seropositive. CDR3 nucleotide sequence: TGTGCCATCCAATGGGGCCCCCACACTGAAGCTTTCTTT. It is translated as CAIQWGPHTEAFF.